The rows below give T cell receptor beta chains drawn from one sample of a study of radiation and T cells in renal cell carcinoma. Assay: immunoSEQ multiplex PCR; the TCRdb copy retains only in-frame clones and omits some. The repertoire includes roughly 170,000 clones, roughly 90% of them detected once, and about 11% sits in the top ten. The sequencing here drew on blood, taken from a patient whose treatment included radiotherapy and nephrectomy. Receptor source: a woman aged 45-59 years with renal cell carcinoma. The CDR3 runs from the conserved cysteine through the conserved F or W. Each record gives: CDR3 protein, V gene.

cdr3_aa: CASSGRINQPQHF
v_call: TRBV19

cdr3_aa: CASSRQGMITGELFF
v_call: TRBV14

cdr3_aa: CASSRGPDDTQYF
v_call: TRBV19

cdr3_aa: CASKLADTDTQYF
v_call: TRBV6-5

cdr3_aa: CASRVGDSPLHF
v_call: TRBV5-1

cdr3_aa: CASSQDRRAEVSYGYTF
v_call: TRBV4-3

cdr3_aa: CASSFSGGASKTQYF
v_call: TRBV2

cdr3_aa: CASGGQGAGTEAFF
v_call: TRBV2

cdr3_aa: CASQPRDMNTEAFF
v_call: TRBV19

cdr3_aa: CASSLGQGGSGGELFF
v_call: TRBV7-7

cdr3_aa: CSVEARGRPNSPLHF
v_call: TRBV29-1

cdr3_aa: CASSPEVYTDTQYF
v_call: TRBV6-4

cdr3_aa: CASLSLDGAYGYTF
v_call: TRBV19

cdr3_aa: CASSYSQATNEKLFF
v_call: TRBV6-5

cdr3_aa: CASSLGDSNTGELFF
v_call: TRBV7-9

cdr3_aa: CATGQGTYEQYF
v_call: TRBV6-6

cdr3_aa: CASSEPGQQNYEQYF
v_call: TRBV6-1

cdr3_aa: CASSFRGYGYTF
v_call: TRBV6-5

cdr3_aa: CASSLAGNRGTPYGYTF
v_call: TRBV18

cdr3_aa: CASSLDVGPGGGYTF
v_call: TRBV5-6

cdr3_aa: CASSRSSLLLSGEGTTNTEAFF
v_call: TRBV27

cdr3_aa: CASSQAGQVTNEKLFF
v_call: TRBV4-2

cdr3_aa: CASSQPLDTQYF
v_call: TRBV4-1

cdr3_aa: CASSWRGPPGSPLHF
v_call: TRBV7-2

cdr3_aa: CASSQDGGREGSEAFF
v_call: TRBV4-1

cdr3_aa: CASSPHGEGTEAFF
v_call: TRBV9

cdr3_aa: CASSFQRGAPNQPQHF
v_call: TRBV19

cdr3_aa: CASRPTGPLYGYTF
v_call: TRBV6-5

cdr3_aa: CASRGTGMNTEAFF
v_call: TRBV2

cdr3_aa: CASSPNTGELFF
v_call: TRBV7-2

cdr3_aa: CASRRQGLGPYGYTF
v_call: TRBV6-4

cdr3_aa: CASSIGMGPADTQYF
v_call: TRBV19

cdr3_aa: CASSPTRGGRAAYGYTF
v_call: TRBV7-8

cdr3_aa: CASSPLAGATEQYF
v_call: TRBV7-8

cdr3_aa: CAISESGFGISYEQYF
v_call: TRBV10-3

cdr3_aa: CASSFSRGRTDTQYF
v_call: TRBV27

cdr3_aa: CASSLAIGVDEQYF
v_call: TRBV5-1

cdr3_aa: CASSRTGAQGGKLFF
v_call: TRBV5-1

cdr3_aa: CASSQRGQGLVAEAFF
v_call: TRBV11-2

cdr3_aa: CASSLDHPDKNEQYF
v_call: TRBV7-2

cdr3_aa: CASSYLQENTEAFF
v_call: TRBV6-5